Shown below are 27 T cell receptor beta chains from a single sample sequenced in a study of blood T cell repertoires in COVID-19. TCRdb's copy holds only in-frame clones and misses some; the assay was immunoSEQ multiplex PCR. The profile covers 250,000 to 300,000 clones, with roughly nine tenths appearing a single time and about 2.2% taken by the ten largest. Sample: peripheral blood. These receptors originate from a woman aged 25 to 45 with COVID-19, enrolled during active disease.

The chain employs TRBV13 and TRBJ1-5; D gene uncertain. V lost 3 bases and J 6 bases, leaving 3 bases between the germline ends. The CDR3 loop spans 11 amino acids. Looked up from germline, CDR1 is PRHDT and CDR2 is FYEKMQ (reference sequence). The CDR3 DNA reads TGTGCCAGCAGCTTCTCTCAGCCCCAGCATTTT. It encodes CASSFSQPQHF.

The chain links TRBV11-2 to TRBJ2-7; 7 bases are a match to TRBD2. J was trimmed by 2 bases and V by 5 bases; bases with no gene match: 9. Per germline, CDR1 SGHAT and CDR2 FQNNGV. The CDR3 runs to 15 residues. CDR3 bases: TGTGCCAGCAGCCCATCGACTAGCCCGGCCTACGAGCAGTACTTC. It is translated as CASSPSTSPAYEQYF.

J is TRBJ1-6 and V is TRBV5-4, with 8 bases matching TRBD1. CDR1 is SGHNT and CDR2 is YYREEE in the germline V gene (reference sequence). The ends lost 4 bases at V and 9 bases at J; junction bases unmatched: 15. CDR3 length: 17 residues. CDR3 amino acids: CASSPSHPGQGISPLHF. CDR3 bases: TGTGCCAGCAGCCCCTCCCACCCAGGACAGGGTATTTCACCCCTCCACTTT.

This CDR3 reads CAWTLTRSGNTIYF. CDR3 sequence (DNA): TGTGCCTGGACTCTGACACGCTCTGGAAACACCATATATTTT. The chain joins TRBV30 to TRBJ1-3; D is ambiguous. Trimming stripped 4 bases from V and 0 bases from J, with 10 bases between. Per germline, CDR1 GTSNPN and CDR2 SVGIG (reference sequence). This CDR3 is built from 14 residues. The full variable domain, in which reference TRBV30 and TRBJ1-3 provide the parts outside the CDR3, is SQTIHQWPATLVQPVGSPLSLECTVEGTSNPNLYWYRQAAGRGLQLLFYSVGIGQISSEVPQNLSASRPQDRQFILSSKKLLLSDSGFYLCAWTLTRSGNTIYFGEGSWLTVV.

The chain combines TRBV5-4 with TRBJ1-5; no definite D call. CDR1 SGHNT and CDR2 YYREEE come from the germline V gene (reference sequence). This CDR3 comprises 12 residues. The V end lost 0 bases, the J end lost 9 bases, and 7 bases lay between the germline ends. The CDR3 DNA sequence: TGTGCCAGCAGCTTGGATGGTAGGCCCCAGCATTTT. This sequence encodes CASSLDGRPQHF.

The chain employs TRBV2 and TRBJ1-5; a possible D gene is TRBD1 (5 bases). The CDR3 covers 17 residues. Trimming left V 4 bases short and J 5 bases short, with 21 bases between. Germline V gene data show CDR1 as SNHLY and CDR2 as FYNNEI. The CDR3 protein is CASSVNKGWSGYQPQHF. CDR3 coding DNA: TGTGCCAGCAGTGTTAATAAGGGGTGGAGTGGGTATCAGCCCCAGCATTTT. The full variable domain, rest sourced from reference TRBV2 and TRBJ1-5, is EPEVTQTPSHQVTQMGQEVILRCVPISNHLYFYWYRQILGQKVEFLVSFYNNEISEKSEIFDDQFSVERPDGSNFTLKIRSTKLEDSAMYFCASSVNKGWSGYQPQHFGDGTRLSIL.

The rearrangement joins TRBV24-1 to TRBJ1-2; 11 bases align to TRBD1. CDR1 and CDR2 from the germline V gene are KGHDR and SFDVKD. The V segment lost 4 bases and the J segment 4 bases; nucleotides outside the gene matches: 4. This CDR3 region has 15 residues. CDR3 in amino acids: CATSDSGQGAYGYTF. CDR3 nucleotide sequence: TGTGCCACCAGTGACTCCGGACAGGGGGCCTATGGCTACACCTTC.

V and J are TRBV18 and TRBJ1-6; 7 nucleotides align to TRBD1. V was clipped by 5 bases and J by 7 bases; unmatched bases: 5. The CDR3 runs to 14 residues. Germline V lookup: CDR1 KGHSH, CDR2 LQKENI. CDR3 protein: CASSSTGANSPLHF. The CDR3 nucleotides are TGTGCCAGCTCATCTACAGGGGCCAATTCACCCCTCCACTTT.

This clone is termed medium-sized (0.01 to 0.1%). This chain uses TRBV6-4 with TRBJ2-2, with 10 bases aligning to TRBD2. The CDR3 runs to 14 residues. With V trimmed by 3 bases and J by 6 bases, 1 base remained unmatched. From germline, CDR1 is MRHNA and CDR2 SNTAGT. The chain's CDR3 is CASSEAGGPGELFF. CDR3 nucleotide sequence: TGTGCCAGCAGTGAAGCGGGAGGGCCCGGGGAGCTGTTTTTT.

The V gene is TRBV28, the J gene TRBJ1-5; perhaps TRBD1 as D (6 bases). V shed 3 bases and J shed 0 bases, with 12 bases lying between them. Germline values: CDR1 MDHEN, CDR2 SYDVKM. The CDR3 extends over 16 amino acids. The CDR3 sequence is CASSFSTGYSNQPQHF. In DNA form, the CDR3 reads TGTGCCAGCAGTTTCTCGACAGGTTATAGCAATCAGCCCCAGCATTTT.

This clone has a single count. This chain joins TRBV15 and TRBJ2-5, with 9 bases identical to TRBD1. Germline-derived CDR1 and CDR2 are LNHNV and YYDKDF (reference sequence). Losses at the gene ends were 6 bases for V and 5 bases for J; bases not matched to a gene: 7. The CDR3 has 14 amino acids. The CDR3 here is CATRLTGGFETQYF. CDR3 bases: TGTGCCACCAGGTTGACAGGGGGTTTTGAGACCCAGTACTTC. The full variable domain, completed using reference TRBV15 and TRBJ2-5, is DAMVIQNPRYQVTQFGKPVTLSCSQTLNHNVMYWYQQKSSQAPKLLFHYYDKDFNNEADTPDNFQSRRPNTSFCFLDIRSPGLGDTAMYLCATRLTGGFETQYFGPGTRLLVL.

DNA for the CDR3: TGTGCCAGCAGATTGCGGGAGGAGATCGAGACCCAGTACTTC. It codes for CASRLREEIETQYF. This chain joins TRBV5-6 and TRBJ2-5, with 8 bases aligning to TRBD2. Unmatched junction bases numbered 8, after V lost 5 bases and J lost 5 bases. CDR3 length equals 14 residues. Germline V gene sequence: CDR1 SGHDT, CDR2 YYEEEE.

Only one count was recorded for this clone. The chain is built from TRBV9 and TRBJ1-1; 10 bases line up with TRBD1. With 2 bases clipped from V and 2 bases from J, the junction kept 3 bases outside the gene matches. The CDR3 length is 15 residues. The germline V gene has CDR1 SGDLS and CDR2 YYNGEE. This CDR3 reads CASSVGTGANTEAFF. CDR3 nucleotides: TGTGCCAGCAGCGTGGGGACAGGGGCTAACACTGAAGCTTTCTTT.

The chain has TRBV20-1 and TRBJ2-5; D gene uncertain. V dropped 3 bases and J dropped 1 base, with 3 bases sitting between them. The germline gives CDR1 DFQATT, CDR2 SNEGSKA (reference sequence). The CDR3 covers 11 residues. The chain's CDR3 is CSARAQETQYF. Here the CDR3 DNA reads TGCAGTGCTAGGGCCCAAGAGACCCAGTACTTC.

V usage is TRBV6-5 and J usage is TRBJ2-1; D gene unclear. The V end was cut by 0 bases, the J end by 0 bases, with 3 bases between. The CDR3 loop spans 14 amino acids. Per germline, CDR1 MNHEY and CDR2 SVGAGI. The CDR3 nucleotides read TGTGCCAGCAGTTACTCTCACTCCTACAATGAGCAGTTCTTC. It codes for CASSYSHSYNEQFF.

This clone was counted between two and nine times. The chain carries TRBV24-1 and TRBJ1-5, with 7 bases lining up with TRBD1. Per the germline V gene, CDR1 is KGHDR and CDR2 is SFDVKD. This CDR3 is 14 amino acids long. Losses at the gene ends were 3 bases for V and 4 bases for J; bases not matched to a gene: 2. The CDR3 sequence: CATSDADRNQPQHF. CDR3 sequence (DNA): TGTGCCACCAGTGATGCGGACAGGAATCAGCCCCAGCATTTT.

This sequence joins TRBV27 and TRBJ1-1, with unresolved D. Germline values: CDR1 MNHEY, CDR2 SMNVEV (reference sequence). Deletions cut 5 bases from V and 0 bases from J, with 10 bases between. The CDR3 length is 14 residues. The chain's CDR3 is CASSAGLLNTEAFF. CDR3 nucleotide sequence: TGTGCCAGCAGTGCAGGACTCTTGAACACTGAAGCTTTCTTT.

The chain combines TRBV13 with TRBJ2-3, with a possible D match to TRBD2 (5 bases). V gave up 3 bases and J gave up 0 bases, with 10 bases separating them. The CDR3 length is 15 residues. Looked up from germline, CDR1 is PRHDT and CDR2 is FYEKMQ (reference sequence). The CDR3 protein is CASSFRGGSTDTQYF. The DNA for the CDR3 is TGTGCCAGCAGCTTTCGCGGCGGGAGCACAGATACGCAGTATTTT.

CDR3 DNA sequence: TGTGCCAGCAGCCAATGGGGACTAGCGGGACCGTCGGCCTACGAGCAGTACTTC. It translates to CASSQWGLAGPSAYEQYF. The rearrangement joins TRBV7-8 to TRBJ2-7; 13 bases match TRBD2. Germline V lookup: CDR1 SGHVS, CDR2 FQNEAQ. The V and J ends lost 5 bases and 2 bases, in that order; junction bases with no gene match: 12. The CDR3 sequence is 18 residues long.

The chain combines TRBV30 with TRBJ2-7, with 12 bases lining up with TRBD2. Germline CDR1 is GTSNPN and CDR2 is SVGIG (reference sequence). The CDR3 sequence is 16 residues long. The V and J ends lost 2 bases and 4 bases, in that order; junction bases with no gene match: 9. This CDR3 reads CAWSSVLAGGLYEQYF. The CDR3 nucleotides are TGTGCCTGGAGTTCGGTGCTAGCGGGAGGGTTATACGAGCAGTACTTC. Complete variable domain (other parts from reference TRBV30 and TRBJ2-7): SQTIHQWPATLVQPVGSPLSLECTVEGTSNPNLYWYRQAAGRGLQLLFYSVGIGQISSEVPQNLSASRPQDRQFILSSKKLLLSDSGFYLCAWSSVLAGGLYEQYFGPGTRLTVT.

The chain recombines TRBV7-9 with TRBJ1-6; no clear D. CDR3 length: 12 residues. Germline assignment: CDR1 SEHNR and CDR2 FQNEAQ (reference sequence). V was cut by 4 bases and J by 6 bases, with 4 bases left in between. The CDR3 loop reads CASSSSNSPLHF. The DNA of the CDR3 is TGTGCCAGCAGCTCATCTAATTCACCCCTCCACTTT.

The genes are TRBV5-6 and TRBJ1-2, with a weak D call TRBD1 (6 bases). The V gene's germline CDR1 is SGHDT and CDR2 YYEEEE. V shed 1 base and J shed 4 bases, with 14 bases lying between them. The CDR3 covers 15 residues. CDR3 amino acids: CASSLRRGIGYGYTF. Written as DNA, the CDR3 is TGTGCCAGCAGCTTGCGTAGGGGGATAGGCTATGGCTACACCTTC.

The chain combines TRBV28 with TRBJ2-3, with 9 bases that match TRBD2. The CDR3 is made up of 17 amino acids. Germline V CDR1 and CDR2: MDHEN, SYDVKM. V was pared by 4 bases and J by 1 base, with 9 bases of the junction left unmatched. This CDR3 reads CASSSYSSGTGTDTQYF. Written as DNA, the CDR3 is TGTGCCAGCAGTTCTTATTCTAGCGGGACCGGCACAGATACGCAGTATTTT.

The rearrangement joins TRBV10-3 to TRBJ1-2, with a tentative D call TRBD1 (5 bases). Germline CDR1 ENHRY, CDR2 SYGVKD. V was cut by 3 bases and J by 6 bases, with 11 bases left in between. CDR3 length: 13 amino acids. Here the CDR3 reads CAISDSREDGYTF. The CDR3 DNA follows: TGTGCCATCAGTGACTCCAGGGAAGATGGCTACACCTTC.

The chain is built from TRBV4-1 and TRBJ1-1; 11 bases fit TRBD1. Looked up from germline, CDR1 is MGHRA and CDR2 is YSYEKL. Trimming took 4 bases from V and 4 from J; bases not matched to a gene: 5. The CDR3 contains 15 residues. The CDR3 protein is CASSLSGTGGTEAFF. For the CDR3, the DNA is TGCGCCAGCAGCCTTTCCGGGACAGGGGGCACTGAAGCTTTCTTT.

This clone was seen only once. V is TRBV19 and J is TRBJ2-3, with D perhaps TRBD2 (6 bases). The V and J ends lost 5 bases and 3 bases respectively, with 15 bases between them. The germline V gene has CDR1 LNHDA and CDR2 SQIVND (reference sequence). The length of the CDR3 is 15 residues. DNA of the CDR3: TGTGCCAGTAGTGGTCGGGGGAGGTGGACAGATACGCAGTATTTT. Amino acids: CASSGRGRWTDTQYF. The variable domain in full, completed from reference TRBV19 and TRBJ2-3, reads DGGITQSPKYLFRKEGQNVTLSCEQNLNHDAMYWYRQDPGQGLRLIYYSQIVNDFQKGDIAEGYSVSREKKESFPLTVTSAQKNPTAFYLCASSGRGRWTDTQYFGPGTRLTVL.

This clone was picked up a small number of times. The CDR3 here is CASSLGQGAGYTF. CDR3 sequence (DNA): TGTGCCAGCAGCTTAGGACAGGGGGCGGGCTACACCTTC. The rearrangement joins TRBV11-2 to TRBJ1-2; 10 nucleotides line up with TRBD1. The CDR3 extends over 13 amino acids. Germline V gene data show CDR1 as SGHAT and CDR2 as FQNNGV. J was trimmed by 8 bases and V by 1 base; bases with no gene match: 1.